This passage covers 27 T cell receptor beta chains from one sample sequenced in a study of neurological immune-mediated disorders. MiXCR was run by TCRdb on the 5' RACE reads, yielding one entry per CDR3 protein. This table has about 25,000 distinct CDR3 sequences, over 6.5% appearing once. Sequencing was carried out using PBMCs. These receptor sequences come from a woman between 35 and 50 years old in good health.

This clonotype came up many times. The rearrangement links TRBV5-6 to TRBJ2-7; maybe TRBD1 (5 bases). Trimming cost V 0 bases and J 2 bases, with 12 bases left between them. CDR1 and CDR2 from the germline V gene are SGHDT and YYEEEE. The CDR3 length is 15 residues. Here the CDR3 reads CASSLDRFLPYEQYF. CDR3 sequence (DNA): TGTGCCAGCAGCTTGGACAGGTTTCTTCCCTACGAGCAGTACTTC.

This clonotype was seen repeatedly, ten times or more. The V call is TRBV5-5, the J call TRBJ2-1; D may be TRBD2 (6 bases). Germline values: CDR1 SGHKS, CDR2 YYEKEE (reference sequence). Trimming left V 1 base short and J 2 bases short, with 13 bases between. CDR3 size: 16 residues. The CDR3 DNA reads TGTGCCAGCAGCTTGAATAGCGGAGAGGCCTACAATGAGCAGTTCTTC. It encodes CASSLNSGEAYNEQFF.

This clonotype was counted many times. The chain combines TRBV6-2 or TRBV6-3 with TRBJ1-5, with 8 bases fitting TRBD1. The CDR3 length is 17 residues. From germline, CDR1 is MNHEY and CDR2 SVGEGT. V trimming: 6 bases; J trimming: 1 base; junction bases outside the gene matches: 11. The CDR3 reads CASRRGQVGRSNQPQHF. CDR3 DNA sequence: TGTGCCAGCAGAAGGGGACAGGTAGGCCGGAGCAATCAGCCCCAGCATTTT.

This clonotype was found many times. The genes are TRBV21-1 and TRBJ2-7; TRBD2 reflects the table's D call only, with no check against the DNA. TRBV21-1 is marked as a pseudogene. This CDR3 is built from 17 residues. The CDR3 nucleotides read TGTGCCAGCAGCAAAGCCAGGACTAGCGGGAACTGGAACGAGCAGTACTTC. Translation gives CASSKARTSGNWNEQYF.

This clonotype came up many times. The V gene is TRBV6-2 or TRBV6-3, the J gene TRBJ2-7, with D maybe TRBD1 (5 bases). Trimming left V 7 bases short and J 2 bases short, with 18 bases between. CDR1 is MNHEY and CDR2 is SVGEGT in the germline V gene. The CDR3 length is 15 residues. CDR3 coding DNA: TGTGCCAGCAAACAACACGCAGGGTATGCCTACGAGCAGTACTTC. Encoded protein: CASKQHAGYAYEQYF.

This clonotype was counted at least ten times. This rearrangement joins TRBV20-1 to TRBJ2-1, with 13 bases aligning to TRBD2. J was trimmed by 8 bases and V by 5 bases; bases with no gene match: 18. The germline CDR1 and CDR2 sequences are DFQATT and SNEGSKA (reference sequence). The CDR3 length is 18 residues. CDR3 bases: TGCAGTGCTCCACCGGGACTAGCGGGATTTGTGAGGTTGGATGAGCAGTTCTTC. This sequence encodes CSAPPGLAGFVRLDEQFF.

There are many counts of this clonotype. Written as DNA, the CDR3 is TGTGCCAGCAGTTTTAGGGGTCACGGCTACACCTTC. This encodes CASSFRGHGYTF. The chain uses TRBV12-3 or TRBV12-4 and TRBJ1-2; D is perhaps TRBD1 (5 bases). Trimming stripped 3 bases from V and 8 bases from J, with 10 bases between. This CDR3 comprises 12 residues.

This clonotype was counted at least ten times. The rearrangement links TRBV7-2 to TRBJ2-3; 8 bases are a match to TRBD2. The CDR3 is 14 amino acids. Losses at the gene ends were 8 bases for V and 3 bases for J; bases not matched to a gene: 7. Germline V CDR1 and CDR2: SGHTA, FQGNSA. CDR3 loop: CASGSRGRTDTQYF. CDR3 nucleotides: TGTGCCAGCGGGTCCCGCGGGAGGACAGATACGCAGTATTTT.

This clonotype was picked up many times. The rearrangement uses TRBV7-2 and TRBJ2-3; D unclear. V gave up 5 bases and J gave up 0 bases, with 21 bases separating them. CDR3 length: 18 amino acids. Germline-derived CDR1 and CDR2 are SGHTA and FQGNSA. CDR3 nucleotide sequence: TGTGCCAGCAGCATAACTGCGACCGGGTCCCGTAGCACAGATACGCAGTATTTT. The encoded protein is CASSITATGSRSTDTQYF.

This clonotype was counted many times. The chain employs TRBV29-1 and TRBJ2-1; D possibly corresponds to TRBD1 (6 bases). Deletions cut 4 bases from V and 5 bases from J, with 15 bases between. The CDR3 spans 14 residues. Germline CDR1 is SQVTM and CDR2 is ANQGSEA. The CDR3 region is CSVVGQWGHNEQFF. The CDR3, as DNA: TGCAGCGTTGTAGGACAGTGGGGGCACAATGAGCAGTTCTTC.

This clonotype was seen at least ten times. The chain is built from TRBV10-3 and TRBJ1-1; D remains unclear. This CDR3 contains 13 residues. V was shortened by 2 bases and J by 5 bases, with 9 bases between the two germline ends. The germline gives CDR1 ENHRY, CDR2 SYGVKD. The CDR3 loop reads CAISEREWTEAFF. The DNA for the CDR3 is TGTGCCATCAGTGAGCGGGAGTGGACTGAAGCTTTCTTT.

Ten or more counts support this clonotype. The gene calls are TRBV7-9 and TRBJ1-1; D is possibly TRBD1 (5 bases). Trimming stripped 0 bases from V and 1 base from J, with 15 bases between. The CDR3 contains 17 residues. Germline V gives CDR1 SEHNR, CDR2 FQNEAQ (reference sequence). Here the CDR3 reads CASSLARGEGWNTEAFF. CDR3 nucleotides: TGTGCCAGCAGCTTAGCAAGGGGAGAGGGATGGAACACTGAAGCTTTCTTT.

By sample share, this clonotype is medium-sized (0.01 to 0.1%). V is TRBV6-5 and J is TRBJ2-7; 9 positions agree with TRBD1. CDR1 is MNHEY, CDR2 SVGAGI, per germline. The CDR3 length is 15 residues. Trimming cost V 3 bases and J 7 bases; bases outside gene matches: 10. For the CDR3, the DNA is TGTGCCAGCAGTTATACCGGGACAGGGATCGCAGAGCAGTACTTC. It specifies CASSYTGTGIAEQYF.

This clonotype was counted many times. The V and J genes are TRBV20-1 and TRBJ2-5; a possible D gene is TRBD2 (6 bases). The CDR3 is 12 amino acids. The V gene lost 5 bases and the J gene lost 5 bases, with 12 bases spanning the gap. The germline V gene has CDR1 DFQATT and CDR2 SNEGSKA (reference sequence). The CDR3 protein is CSAVGGVETQYF. The CDR3 bases are TGCAGTGCTGTTGGAGGGGTGGAGACCCAGTACTTC.

This clonotype was seen many times. The genes are TRBV20-1 and TRBJ1-1; TRBD1 might be the D (5 bases). This CDR3 is 12 amino acids long. Trimming left V 6 bases short and J 2 bases short, with 10 bases between. Per germline, CDR1 DFQATT and CDR2 SNEGSKA (reference sequence). The CDR3 protein is CSAKGPNTEAFF. CDR3 DNA: TGCAGTGCCAAGGGACCAAACACTGAAGCTTTCTTT.

This clonotype was recorded at least ten times. The J gene is TRBJ2-1, the V gene TRBV4-2, with D unclear. Germline CDR1 reads LGHNA; CDR2 reads YNFKEQ. The CDR3 is made up of 14 amino acids. Between the trimmed V and J ends, which lost 0 bases and 4 bases, there was a span of 7 bases. The CDR3 spells CASSQDTQYNEQFF. CDR3 DNA: TGTGCCAGCAGCCAAGATACCCAGTACAATGAGCAGTTCTTC.

This clonotype was seen ten or more times. The V gene is TRBV5-1, the J gene TRBJ2-7; 9 positions match TRBD1. Germline V gene lookup returns CDR1 SGHRS and CDR2 YFSETQ. The CDR3 runs to 14 residues. V was clipped by 5 bases and J by 5 bases; unmatched bases: 8. CDR3 nucleotide sequence: TGCGCCAGCAGGCCCGGGACAGGGTACAACGAGCAGTACTTC. This gives the protein CASRPGTGYNEQYF.

In this sample, this clonotype is medium-sized. The rearrangement uses TRBV15 and TRBJ1-1; no firm D call. Germline CDR1 and CDR2: LNHNV and YYDKDF (reference sequence). This CDR3 has 15 amino acids. Trimming took off 0 bases at V and 1 base at J, with 9 bases between the two ends. Here the CDR3 DNA reads TGTGCCACCAGCAGAGATTTGGCAGGGAACACTGAAGCTTTCTTT. Protein product: CATSRDLAGNTEAFF.

This clonotype was recorded at least ten times. This chain joins TRBV7-2 and TRBJ2-7, with TRBD2 identical over 12 bases. With V trimmed by 5 bases and J by 6 bases, 8 bases remained unmatched. There are 15 residues in the CDR3. Germline V lookup: CDR1 SGHTA, CDR2 FQGNSA. The CDR3 loop reads CASSPTSGGTREQYF. As DNA, the CDR3 is TGTGCCAGCAGCCCGACTAGCGGGGGAACACGCGAGCAGTACTTC. The whole variable domain, remainder taken from reference TRBV7-2 and TRBJ2-7, is GAGVSQSPSNKVTEKGKDVELRCDPISGHTALYWYRQSLGQGLEFLIYFQGNSAPDKSGLPSDRFSAERTGGSVSTLTIQRTQQEDSAVYLCASSPTSGGTREQYFGPGTRLTVT.

The table lists this clonotype with many counts. The CDR3 DNA reads TGCGCCAGCTTCCCCCTGGAGACTCCAGGGACAGGCTACACCTTC. This sequence encodes CASFPLETPGTGYTF. The rearrangement links TRBV5-1 to TRBJ1-2, with D possibly being TRBD1 (6 bases). The V end lost 7 bases, the J end lost 8 bases, and 24 bases lay between the germline ends. CDR1 is SGHRS and CDR2 is YFSETQ in the germline V gene. The CDR3 extends over 15 amino acids.

This clonotype was counted at least ten times. V is TRBV20-1 and J is TRBJ2-2; TRBD1 matches at 10 bases. The germline gives CDR1 DFQATT, CDR2 SNEGSKA (reference sequence). V dropped 3 bases and J dropped 8; count of bases not matched to a gene: 9. CDR3 length: 15 residues. CDR3 residues: CSASGDRGLGGELFF. Written as DNA, the CDR3 is TGCAGTGCTAGTGGGGACAGGGGCCTTGGGGGGGAGCTGTTTTTT.

There are many counts of this clonotype. The gene calls are TRBV20-1 and TRBJ2-1; D is uncertain. The CDR3 contains 15 residues. V lost 3 bases, J lost 2 bases, and 14 bases lay in between. Germline V gene lookup returns CDR1 DFQATT and CDR2 SNEGSKA (reference sequence). CDR3 sequence: CSASHQPPPYNEQFF. CDR3 in DNA: TGCAGTGCTAGTCATCAGCCTCCCCCCTACAATGAGCAGTTCTTC.

J is TRBJ2-1 and V is TRBV7-6; a possible D gene is TRBD1 (6 bases). Trimming stripped 1 base from V and 0 bases from J, with 16 bases between. The CDR3 spans 18 residues. Per germline, CDR1 SGHVS and CDR2 FNYEAQ. For the CDR3, the DNA is TGTGCCAGCAGCTTAGGGGCAGCAACAGGGAGCTCCTACAATGAGCAGTTCTTC. Translated, it gives CASSLGAATGSSYNEQFF. The complete variable domain, with remaining parts taken from reference TRBV7-6 and TRBJ2-1, reads GAGVSQSPRYKVTKRGQDVALRCDPISGHVSLYWYRQALGQGPEFLTYFNYEAQQDKSGLPNDRFSAERPEGSISTLTIQRTEQRDSAMYRCASSLGAATGSSYNEQFFGPGTRLTVL.

This clonotype was counted ten times or more. This chain uses TRBV18 with TRBJ2-3; no reliable D call. CDR3 length: 13 residues. The V end was cut by 5 bases, the J end by 2 bases, with 8 bases between. Germline CDR1 KGHSH, CDR2 LQKENI. CDR3 DNA: TGTGCCAGCTCAGAGTGGTCCACAGATACGCAGTATTTT. The encoded protein is CASSEWSTDTQYF.

The table lists this clonotype with many counts. V usage is TRBV7-2 and J usage is TRBJ2-2, with TRBD2 matching over 7 bases. Germline CDR1 is SGHTA and CDR2 is FQGNSA. V lost 5 bases, J lost 3 bases, and 9 bases stayed unmatched. CDR3 length: 16 amino acids. The CDR3 bases are TGTGCCAGCAGCCCAGGGAGGGCGGACCACACCGGGGAGCTGTTTTTT. This translates into CASSPGRADHTGELFF.

This clonotype was found many times. The V call is TRBV2, the J call TRBJ2-7, with 8 bases aligning to TRBD1. Germline CDR1 SNHLY, CDR2 FYNNEI. The CDR3 sequence is 13 residues long. V lost 7 bases to trimming and J lost 7 bases; unmatched junction nucleotides: 9. CDR3 nucleotides: TGTGCCAGCACCGGACAGGGAGTAGGGGAGCAGTACTTC. Its protein is CASTGQGVGEQYF.

This clonotype was recorded many times. The chain uses TRBV7-9 and TRBJ2-3; unclear D gene. Trimming removed 5 bases from V and 0 bases from J, with 3 bases in between. The CDR3 covers 12 residues. Germline CDR1 reads SEHNR; CDR2 reads FQNEAQ (reference sequence). The CDR3 DNA sequence: TGTGCCAGCAGCCCTAGCACAGATACGCAGTATTTT. It codes for CASSPSTDTQYF. Full variable domain (remainder filled in from reference TRBV7-9 and TRBJ2-3): DTGVSQNPRHKITKRGQNVTFRCDPISEHNRLYWYRQTLGQGPEFLTYFQNEAQLEKSRLLSDRFSAERPKGSFSTLEIQRTEQGDSAMYLCASSPSTDTQYFGPGTRLTVL.